This entry lists 19 T cell receptor beta chains sequenced from one sample in a study of Ad26.COV2.S vaccination and SARS-CoV-2 variants. Sequencing was performed with immunoSEQ multiplex PCR; in TCRdb, only in-frame clones are kept and a portion is missing. Here the sample spans roughly 500,000 clones, around nine tenths being singletons. Sample treatment: around 19 received Ad26.COV2.S at low or high dose, single or two shots; roughly 5 received placebo; per-sample allocation not given. The investigators took samples on day 63 after the first vaccine or placebo injection. The specimen comprised peripheral blood, sampled in a trial of Ad26.COV2.S vaccine versus placebo. These receptors were taken from a person aged 18-65 years who received the Ad26.COV2.S COVID-19 vaccine or a placebo.

This clone was seen only a few times. The chain combines TRBV27 with TRBJ1-6, with no clear D. V was pared by 5 bases and J by 4 bases, with 3 bases between. This CDR3 contains 12 residues. Germline V CDR1 and CDR2: MNHEY, SMNVEV (reference sequence). CDR3 nucleotides: TGTGCCAGCAGTCCTTATAATTCACCCCTCCACTTT. This codes for CASSPYNSPLHF.

This sequence joins TRBV3-1 (or the pseudogene TRBV3-2) and TRBJ2-7; unclear D gene. The germline gives CDR1 LGHDT, CDR2 YNNKEL (reference sequence). V was shortened by 1 base and J by 6 bases, with 7 bases between the two germline ends. The CDR3 is 12 amino acids. The CDR3 region has the DNA TGTGCCAGCAGCCAAGTTGAGCGCGAGCAGTACTTC. Translated, it gives CASSQVEREQYF.

The chain links TRBV5-4 to TRBJ1-2; D unclear. CDR1 and CDR2 (germline): SGHNT, YYREEE (reference sequence). The CDR3 contains 15 residues. Trimming removed 3 bases at V and 4 bases at J, with 16 bases between. Here the CDR3 DNA reads TGTGCCAGCAGCTCCCCGGAGGCTTTCCTCTATGGCTACACCTTC. As protein: CASSSPEAFLYGYTF.

The V gene is TRBV19, the J gene TRBJ1-1, with TRBD1 identical over 8 bases. The junction had 6 bases not matched to a gene; V was cut back by 3 bases and J by 0 bases. Germline V lookup: CDR1 LNHDA, CDR2 SQIVND (reference sequence). The CDR3 has 16 residues. The CDR3 DNA is TGTGCCAGTAGTATCTTAAGGGACAGGCTGAACACTGAAGCTTTCTTT. Its protein product is CASSILRDRLNTEAFF.

This chain joins TRBV6-6 and TRBJ2-2, with 9 nucleotides matching TRBD1. Germline V gene lookup returns CDR1 MNHNY and CDR2 SVGAGI (reference sequence). The CDR3 has 15 amino acids. V trimming: 6 bases; J trimming: 7 bases; junction bases outside the gene matches: 9. The CDR3 reads CASRETGGRFGELFF. Written as DNA, the CDR3 is TGTGCCAGCAGGGAAACAGGGGGCCGATTCGGGGAGCTGTTTTTT.

J is TRBJ2-7 and V is TRBV7-8; D is undetermined. This CDR3 region has 14 residues. V lost 0 bases and J 4 bases, leaving 10 bases between the germline ends. Germline V gives CDR1 SGHVS, CDR2 FQNEAQ. Here the CDR3 reads CASSLAVGLYEQYF. As DNA, the CDR3 is TGTGCCAGCAGCTTAGCGGTCGGGTTATACGAGCAGTACTTC.

The rearrangement links TRBV11-2 to TRBJ2-1; a possible D gene is TRBD1 (5 bases). V shed 7 bases and J shed 7 bases, with 8 bases lying between them. CDR3 length: 11 amino acids. The germline V gene has CDR1 SGHAT and CDR2 FQNNGV. CDR3 region: CASTSGNEQFF. The CDR3 nucleotides are TGTGCCAGCACCTCAGGGAATGAGCAGTTCTTC.

The gene calls are TRBV19 and TRBJ2-6, with D unclear. CDR3 size: 14 residues. CDR1 LNHDA and CDR2 SQIVND come from the germline V gene (reference sequence). V lost 6 bases and J 0 bases, leaving 6 bases between the germline ends. The CDR3 sequence: CASRRNSGANVLTF. The CDR3 bases are TGTGCCAGTAGAAGGAACTCTGGGGCCAACGTCCTGACTTTC.

CDR3 protein: CASSYSGGGRNQPQHF. The CDR3 coding sequence is TGTGCCAGCAGTTACTCGGGGGGGGGTCGCAATCAGCCCCAGCATTTT. The chain employs TRBV6-2 or TRBV6-3 and TRBJ1-5, with D possibly matching TRBD1 (5 bases). Trimming cost V 0 bases and J 2 bases, with 11 bases left between them. The CDR3 has 16 residues. From germline, CDR1 is MNHEY and CDR2 SVGEGT.

This rearrangement joins TRBV7-2 to TRBJ2-5; D could derive from TRBD1 or TRBD2 (6 bases each). CDR1 SGHTA and CDR2 FQGNSA come from the germline V gene. The CDR3 totals 18 residues. Trimming removed 1 base from V and 0 bases from J, with 18 bases in between. The CDR3 DNA follows: TGTGCCAGCAGCTTAGTAGGAGGAGGGGGAAGGTACCAAGAGACCCAGTACTTC. Its translation is CASSLVGGGGRYQETQYF.

V and J are TRBV5-1 and TRBJ2-2; the match to TRBD1 covers 7 bases. V shed 1 base and J 3 bases; nucleotides not matched to a gene: 3. Germline CDR1 is SGHRS and CDR2 is YFSETQ. This CDR3 is built from 15 residues. CDR3: CASSLYGTDTGELFF. In DNA, the CDR3 is TGCGCCAGCAGCTTGTATGGGACAGACACCGGGGAGCTGTTTTTT.

This sequence joins TRBV9 and TRBJ1-6; 10 nucleotides match TRBD1. Trimming cost V 4 bases and J 7 bases; bases outside gene matches: 5. The length of the CDR3 is 15 residues. Per germline, CDR1 SGDLS and CDR2 YYNGEE. This CDR3 reads CASSYWDRGNSPLHF. In DNA, the CDR3 is TGTGCCAGCAGCTATTGGGACAGGGGAAATTCACCCCTCCACTTT.

The rearrangement joins TRBV19 to TRBJ1-1; possibly TRBD1 for D (6 bases). Germline assignment: CDR1 LNHDA and CDR2 SQIVND (reference sequence). V shed 5 bases and J shed 5 bases, with 15 bases lying between them. This CDR3 is built from 14 residues. The CDR3 region has the DNA TGTGCCAGTAGTCTTACAGGGTTCGTAACTGAAGCTTTCTTT. The encoded protein is CASSLTGFVTEAFF.

The chain is built from TRBV7-2 and TRBJ2-7, with 8 positions matching TRBD1. V trimming: 6 bases; J trimming: 2 bases; junction bases outside the gene matches: 9. This CDR3 has 15 residues. Germline values: CDR1 SGHTA, CDR2 FQGNSA. The CDR3: CASSSSDRVPYEQYF. Written as DNA, the CDR3 is TGTGCCAGCAGTTCCTCGGACAGGGTGCCCTACGAGCAGTACTTC.

This chain links TRBV7-9 with TRBJ1-1; no clear D. Germline V gene data show CDR1 as SEHNR and CDR2 as FQNEAQ (reference sequence). V shed 5 bases and J shed 1 base, with 14 bases lying between them. This CDR3 region has 15 residues. The DNA for the CDR3 is TGTGCCAGCAGCCCCCGGTTTATGGGGAACACTGAAGCTTTCTTT. Encoded protein: CASSPRFMGNTEAFF.

This clone was found once. V gene TRBV11-1 combines with J gene TRBJ2-5, with no clear D. Trimming took 5 bases from V and 5 from J, leaving 15 bases between them. Germline values: CDR1 SGHAT, CDR2 FQDESV (reference sequence). The CDR3 consists of 14 residues. As DNA, the CDR3 is TGTGCCAGCAGCCCATTCGGTTTCGGGGAGACCCAGTACTTC. Amino acid sequence: CASSPFGFGETQYF.

A few counts support this clone. V gene TRBV28 combines with J gene TRBJ1-2; D is unclear. The V gene's germline CDR1 is MDHEN and CDR2 SYDVKM. The V and J ends lost 10 bases and 4 bases respectively, with 13 bases between them. This CDR3 spans 12 amino acids. The CDR3 bases are TGTGCCACCGAATACACGGGCTATGGCTACACCTTC. This sequence encodes CATEYTGYGYTF.

This clone came up a few times. V and J are TRBV5-1 and TRBJ1-2, with 8 bases that match TRBD1. This CDR3 is 14 amino acids long. V lost 4 bases, J lost 6 bases, and 8 bases stayed unmatched. In germline, CDR1 is SGHRS, CDR2 YFSETQ. The CDR3 DNA reads TGCGCCAGCAGCCGAGGACAGGGACTGGATGGCTACACCTTC. This codes for CASSRGQGLDGYTF.

This clone was seen a few times. The J gene is TRBJ1-2, the V gene TRBV3-1 (or the pseudogene TRBV3-2), with 8 nucleotides matching TRBD1. The trim removed 6 bases at V and 4 bases at J, leaving 7 bases unmatched. This CDR3 has 14 residues. The V gene's germline CDR1 is LGHDT and CDR2 YNNKEL (reference sequence). The CDR3 bases are TGTGCCAGCAGGTCTGTGGGGACAGGCTATGGCTACACCTTC. This gives the protein CASRSVGTGYGYTF.